The next 30 T cell receptor beta chains were all read from a single sample in a study of blood T cell repertoires in COVID-19. The repertoire was sequenced with immunoSEQ multiplex PCR; TCRdb's copy has only in-frame clones and lacks some. In the table there are roughly 400,000 clones, approximately 93% of which are singletons. Sequenced material: PBMCs or T cells enriched from blood (not recorded which). These receptors all come from a woman aged 40 to 55 who had been exposed to COVID-19.

The chain uses TRBV7-2 and TRBJ2-7; 7 nucleotides match TRBD2. With 0 bases clipped from V and 7 bases from J, the junction kept 6 bases outside the gene matches. The germline CDR1 and CDR2 sequences are SGHTA and FQGNSA. The CDR3 is made up of 14 amino acids. This CDR3 is CASSLAGGPGEQYF. Here the CDR3 DNA reads TGTGCCAGCAGCTTAGCGGGAGGGCCGGGGGAGCAGTACTTC.

The J gene is TRBJ2-3, the V gene TRBV5-1; 9 bases line up with TRBD1. The germline gives CDR1 SGHRS, CDR2 YFSETQ. CDR3 length equals 14 residues. With V trimmed by 4 bases and J by 4 bases, 4 bases remained unmatched. CDR3 residues: CASSPGQGADTQYF. CDR3 DNA: TGCGCCAGCAGCCCGGGACAGGGTGCAGATACGCAGTATTTT.

The rearrangement uses TRBV7-2 and TRBJ1-6; no clear D. The CDR3 loop spans 14 amino acids. Trimming removed 3 bases from V and 7 bases from J, with 10 bases in between. Germline loops: CDR1 SGHTA, CDR2 FQGNSA. DNA for the CDR3: TGTGCCAGCAGCTTGGTGGGAGGGAATTCACCCCTCCACTTT. Amino acids: CASSLVGGNSPLHF.

This rearrangement joins TRBV9 to TRBJ1-1; possible D gene TRBD1, 6 bases. Between the trimmed V and J ends, which lost 4 bases and 1 base, there was a span of 11 bases. CDR1 is SGDLS, CDR2 YYNGEE, per germline. The CDR3 length is 14 residues. In nucleotides, the CDR3 is TGTGCCAGCAGCAAGGGACACCAGAACACTGAAGCTTTCTTT. It is translated as CASSKGHQNTEAFF. Combining the CDR3 with reference TRBV9 and TRBJ1-1 gives the whole variable domain DSGVTQTPKHLITATGQRVTLRCSPRSGDLSVYWYQQSLDQGLQFLIQYYNGEERAKGNILERFSAQQFPDLHSELNLSSLELGDSALYFCASSKGHQNTEAFFGQGTRLTVV.

J is TRBJ1-3 and V is TRBV6-5; D is perhaps TRBD1 (6 bases). The germline V gene encodes CDR1 MNHEY and CDR2 SVGAGI. V lost 6 bases and J lost 2, with 11 bases in between. CDR3 length: 14 residues. DNA of the CDR3: TGTGCCAGCAGCCCGACAGGTGCTGGAAACACCATATATTTT. This encodes CASSPTGAGNTIYF.

The DNA for the CDR3 is TGTGCCAGCAGCGTAGATCACAGCCTATCCCCTGGCTACACCTTC. It translates to CASSVDHSLSPGYTF. V usage is TRBV9 and J usage is TRBJ1-2, with unresolved D. Trimming stripped 0 bases from V and 7 bases from J, with 16 bases between. CDR1 and CDR2 from the germline V gene are SGDLS and YYNGEE. The CDR3 covers 15 residues. Full variable domain (missing parts from reference TRBV9 and TRBJ1-2): DSGVTQTPKHLITATGQRVTLRCSPRSGDLSVYWYQQSLDQGLQFLIQYYNGEERAKGNILERFSAQQFPDLHSELNLSSLELGDSALYFCASSVDHSLSPGYTFGSGTRLTVV.

This clone was counted between two and nine times. V is TRBV9 and J is TRBJ1-3; 7 bases match TRBD1. CDR1 is SGDLS and CDR2 is YYNGEE in the germline V gene. With V trimmed by 6 bases and J by 3 bases, 12 bases remained unmatched. The CDR3 length is 16 residues. CDR3 sequence reads: CASKQGDRDSGNTIYF. The CDR3, as DNA: TGTGCCAGCAAACAAGGTGACCGGGACAGTGGAAACACCATATATTTT.

The chain couples TRBV6-2 or TRBV6-3 to TRBJ2-7, with a weak D call TRBD1 (6 bases). Germline CDR1 is MNHEY and CDR2 is SVGEGT. The CDR3 has 15 amino acids. Trimming removed 6 bases from V and 2 bases from J, with 17 bases in between. The chain's CDR3 is CASSVWGTTTYEQYF. The CDR3 DNA reads as TGTGCCAGCAGCGTATGGGGGACAACAACCTACGAGCAGTACTTC.

The V gene is TRBV5-5, the J gene TRBJ1-2; D possibly corresponds to TRBD1 (5 bases). The CDR3 extends over 16 amino acids. Germline CDR1 reads SGHKS; CDR2 reads YYEKEE (reference sequence). V dropped 4 bases and J dropped 8 bases, with 24 bases sitting between them. CDR3 coding DNA: TGTGCCAGCAGCCCAGCGGGATCGGGGGGTGCGTGGGGCTACACCTTC. This encodes CASSPAGSGGAWGYTF.

The chain couples TRBV6-5 to TRBJ2-7, with D possibly being TRBD1 (5 bases). Per the germline V gene, CDR1 is MNHEY and CDR2 is SVGAGI. The CDR3 consists of 11 residues. V was shortened by 6 bases and J by 6 bases, with 9 bases between the two germline ends. This CDR3 reads CASRVGVEQYF. CDR3 coding DNA: TGTGCCAGCAGGGTAGGGGTCGAGCAGTACTTC.

CDR3 region: CASRATLNTEAFF. The CDR3 DNA reads TGCGCCAGCAGGGCGACACTGAACACTGAAGCTTTCTTT. This chain joins TRBV10-1 and TRBJ1-1; D is unresolved. Trimming left V 6 bases short and J 0 bases short, with 8 bases between. This CDR3 contains 13 residues. Per the germline V gene, CDR1 is WNHNN and CDR2 is SYGVQD (reference sequence).

The gene calls are TRBV7-9 and TRBJ2-7, with 10 positions matching TRBD1. V shed 1 base, J shed 6 bases, and the junction held 3 bases outside the gene matches. There are 14 residues in the CDR3. Germline-derived CDR1 and CDR2 are SEHNR and FQNEAQ (reference sequence). CDR3 loop: CASSLGQGAGEQYF. CDR3 in DNA: TGTGCCAGCAGCTTAGGACAGGGGGCGGGCGAGCAGTACTTC.

This chain connects TRBV30 to TRBJ2-3; 8 positions agree with TRBD2. With V trimmed by 2 bases and J by 4 bases, 8 bases remained unmatched. From germline, CDR1 is GTSNPN and CDR2 SVGIG (reference sequence). The CDR3 is 15 amino acids. The CDR3 here is CAWSLTAGAADTQYF. DNA of the CDR3: TGTGCCTGGAGTTTAACAGCGGGAGCCGCAGATACGCAGTATTTT.

The rearrangement joins TRBV12-5 to TRBJ1-1; D is perhaps TRBD1 (5 bases). The CDR3 is 13 residues long. The V gene lost 8 bases and the J gene lost 3 bases, with 13 bases spanning the gap. The germline V gene encodes CDR1 LGHNT and CDR2 FRNRAP. The DNA for the CDR3 is TGTGCTAGTCGGGCGCAGGGTTACACTGAAGCTTTCTTT. Residues: CASRAQGYTEAFF.

V usage is TRBV11-3 and J usage is TRBJ1-1, with TRBD1 as a possible D gene (6 bases). CDR1 and CDR2 (germline): SGHNT, YENEEA. Trimming pared 7 bases from V and 6 bases from J, leaving 18 bases between. This CDR3 has 14 amino acids. The CDR3 nucleotides are TGTGCCAGCACGAGTGGGGGGGCAAAAGCTGAAGCTTTCTTT. Its translation is CASTSGGAKAEAFF.

The J gene is TRBJ1-1, the V gene TRBV3-1 (or the pseudogene TRBV3-2), with D hard to call. This CDR3 has 14 amino acids. Germline V lookup: CDR1 LGHDT, CDR2 YNNKEL (reference sequence). With 1 base removed from V and 0 bases from J, the gap between germline ends came to 6 bases. CDR3 amino acids: CASSQVHLNTEAFF. The CDR3 nucleotides read TGTGCCAGCAGCCAAGTACACCTGAACACTGAAGCTTTCTTT.

The chain uses TRBV3-1 (or the pseudogene TRBV3-2) and TRBJ2-5, with D unresolved. The ends were cut back, 3 bases at V and 2 bases at J, with 16 bases in the middle. The V gene's germline CDR1 is LGHDT and CDR2 YNNKEL (reference sequence). CDR3 length: 16 residues. The chain's CDR3 is CASSHQHAVNQETQYF. CDR3 nucleotide sequence: TGTGCCAGCAGCCACCAACATGCAGTAAATCAAGAGACCCAGTACTTC.

The V call is TRBV7-9, the J call TRBJ2-6; tentatively, D is TRBD2 (5 bases). The CDR3 contains 17 residues. CDR1 and CDR2 (germline): SEHNR, FQNEAQ (reference sequence). The V end was cut by 5 bases, the J end by 0 bases, with 14 bases between. CDR3 nucleotide sequence: TGTGCCAGCAGCCCTCTGCGGGTAAGCTCTGGGGCCAACGTCCTGACTTTC. Translated: CASSPLRVSSGANVLTF.

Of note for this clone: This sample includes further DNA sequences coding for the same CDR3. This chain connects TRBV12-3 or TRBV12-4 to TRBJ1-2; 8 bases match TRBD1. V was pared by 4 bases and J by 8 bases, with 3 bases of the junction left unmatched. CDR3 size: 12 residues. CDR3 in amino acids: CASSSGGRGYTF. The CDR3 nucleotides are TGTGCCAGCAGTTCAGGGGGCAGGGGCTACACCTTC.

This clone was seen only once. The chain couples TRBV10-1 to TRBJ2-7; tentative D call: TRBD2 (6 bases). This CDR3 has 13 residues. V was pared by 7 bases and J by 3 bases, with 13 bases between. Germline CDR1 is WNHNN and CDR2 is SYGVQD (reference sequence). The chain's CDR3 is CASMGRGSYEQYF. CDR3 coding DNA: TGCGCCAGCATGGGGCGGGGAAGCTACGAGCAGTACTTC.

This sequence joins TRBV5-4 and TRBJ1-1; no reliable D call. This CDR3 is 13 amino acids long. V lost 4 bases and J lost 6, with 13 bases in between. The V gene's germline CDR1 is SGHNT and CDR2 YYREEE (reference sequence). The CDR3 loop reads CASSPKRTAEAFF. The CDR3 coding sequence is TGTGCCAGCAGCCCTAAAAGAACAGCTGAAGCTTTCTTT.

This sequence joins TRBV9 and TRBJ1-1; no reliable D call. In germline, CDR1 is SGDLS, CDR2 YYNGEE. This CDR3 has 13 residues. With 0 bases removed from V and 5 bases from J, the gap between germline ends came to 8 bases. CDR3 sequence: CASSVVRVTEAFF. CDR3 nucleotide sequence: TGTGCCAGCAGCGTAGTTCGGGTTACTGAAGCTTTCTTT.

The V gene is TRBV19, the J gene TRBJ1-2; a possible D gene is TRBD1 (5 bases). CDR3 length: 15 amino acids. Germline V CDR1 and CDR2: LNHDA, SQIVND (reference sequence). V was shortened by 4 bases and J by 6 bases, with 18 bases between the two germline ends. The CDR3 coding sequence is TGTGCCAGTAGTAACTCGGGCACAGGAAGCCATGGCTACACCTTC. Translating gives CASSNSGTGSHGYTF.

The chain joins TRBV19 to TRBJ1-2; unclear D gene. Trimming took off 3 bases at V and 2 bases at J, with 13 bases between the two ends. CDR3 length equals 15 residues. Germline V lookup: CDR1 LNHDA, CDR2 SQIVND (reference sequence). The CDR3 DNA follows: TGTGCCAGTAGTATTGCCGGCGGGCTCAACTATGGCTACACCTTC. This gives the protein CASSIAGGLNYGYTF.

The chain links TRBV2 to TRBJ1-5, with 11 bases lining up with TRBD1. Germline lookup yields CDR1 SNHLY and CDR2 FYNNEI. Losses at the gene ends were 7 bases for V and 1 base for J; bases not matched to a gene: 6. CDR3 length equals 16 residues. CDR3 sequence: CASTGTGGVSNQPQHF. The CDR3 nucleotides are TGTGCCAGCACCGGGACAGGGGGAGTAAGCAATCAGCCCCAGCATTTT.

This clone was recorded only once. The rearrangement links TRBV7-2 to TRBJ2-7; D gene uncertain. CDR3 size: 13 residues. Trimming removed 5 bases at V and 0 bases at J, with 8 bases between. Germline V CDR1 and CDR2: SGHTA, FQGNSA. The CDR3: CASSLQNSYEQYF. CDR3 nucleotides: TGTGCCAGCAGCCTACAGAACTCCTACGAGCAGTACTTC.

The V call is TRBV4-1, the J call TRBJ2-7, with TRBD2 matching 9 bases. Germline lookup yields CDR1 MGHRA and CDR2 YSYEKL. The J segment lost 5 bases and the V segment lost 3 bases, leaving 14 bases of the junction unmatched. The CDR3 sequence is 17 residues long. The CDR3 region has the DNA TGCGCCAGCAGCCATACGGTAGCGGGAGATGCTCTGAACGAGCAGTACTTC. The encoded protein is CASSHTVAGDALNEQYF.

This rearrangement joins TRBV12-3 or TRBV12-4 to TRBJ1-2; D gene unclear. With 6 bases removed from V and 2 bases from J, the gap between germline ends came to 10 bases. The CDR3 consists of 13 residues. The CDR3 bases are TGTGCCAGCAGGGCCCCCGGGAACTATGGCTACACCTTC. This codes for CASRAPGNYGYTF.

This chain connects TRBV29-1 to TRBJ2-7; possibly TRBD1 for D (5 bases). CDR1 is SQVTM and CDR2 is ANQGSEA in the germline V gene. The CDR3 is 14 amino acids. V shed 4 bases and J shed 4 bases, with 17 bases lying between them. CDR3 protein: CSVGVRGGEYEQYF. The CDR3 nucleotides read TGCAGCGTTGGAGTTAGGGGTGGCGAATACGAGCAGTACTTC.

V usage is TRBV12-3 or TRBV12-4 and J usage is TRBJ1-6; no reliable D call. Trimming cost V 6 bases and J 14 bases, with 17 bases left between them. This CDR3 comprises 13 residues. In nucleotides, the CDR3 is TGTGCCAGCAGAGCCTTACGGGTGGGTACCCTCCACTTT. It codes for CASRALRVGTLHF.